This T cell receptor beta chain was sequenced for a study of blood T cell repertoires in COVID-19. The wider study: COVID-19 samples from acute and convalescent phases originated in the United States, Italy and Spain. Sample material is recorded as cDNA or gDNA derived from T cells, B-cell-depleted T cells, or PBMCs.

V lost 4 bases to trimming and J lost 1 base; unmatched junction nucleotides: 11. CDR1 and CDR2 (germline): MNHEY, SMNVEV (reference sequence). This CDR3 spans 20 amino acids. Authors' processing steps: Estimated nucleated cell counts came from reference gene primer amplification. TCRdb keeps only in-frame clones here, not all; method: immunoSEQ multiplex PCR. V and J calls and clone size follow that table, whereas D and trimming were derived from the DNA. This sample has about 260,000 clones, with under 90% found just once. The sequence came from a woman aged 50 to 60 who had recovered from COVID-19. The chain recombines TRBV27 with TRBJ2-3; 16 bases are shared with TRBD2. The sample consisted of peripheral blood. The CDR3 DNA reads TGTGCCAGCAGTTCTAAGATCGGGACTAGCGGGAGGGCTGGCACAGATACGCAGTATTTT. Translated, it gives CASSSKIGTSGRAGTDTQYF.